This record concerns one T cell receptor (beta chain) sequence. No antigen is known for it. The sample holds no much larger clone one base away, and base qualities are not on file. TCRbeta CDR3 regions were amplified from genomic DNA using the immunoSEQ Assay, a bias-controlled multiplex PCR. The authors processed their data as follows. Nucleated cell counts per sample were estimated from amplification of reference gene primers within the assay. Sequence reads were collapsed and filtered to measure the absolute abundance of every unique TCRbeta CDR3 rearrangement. For each sample, productive Simpson clonality was calculated as the square root of Simpson's diversity index over productive rearrangements. The table was pulled from immuneACCESS by TCRdb, which kept in-frame rearrangements only. Such tables lose some clones; where checked, under half of the loss comes from unresolved V genes, and the rest has no known cause. The V and J calls and clone size are taken from that table; D and trimming were inferred from the DNA. The table for this sample lists approximately 210,000 clones; approximately 84% of them were counted only once. The leading ten clones occupy 7.8% of the sample.

The entry originates in a study of blood T cell repertoires in COVID-19 (TCRdb year 2020). As for the study more broadly: Collaborator samples came from the United States, Italy and Spain and covered acute and convalescent phases of COVID-19. The prospective study material was composed of cDNA or gDNA derived from T cells, B-cell-depleted T cells, or PBMCs. The samples were drawn from two sources: the first 160 participants of the ongoing ImmuneRACE study, and fewer than 1,500 subjects contributed by 6 global collaborators. HLA class I and class II types, where available, came from metadata supplied by the sample provider rather than from assay-based typing. A de-identified subject ID, COVID-19 status, age in years and sex were almost always included in the sample metadata. A freely available public database, intended as a resource for researchers studying the immune response to SARS-CoV-2, is where the repertoires were released. Subjects who had been exposed to COVID-19, were actively infected with it, or had recovered from it provided the deeply sampled blood TCRbeta repertoires that made up the dataset.

The research as a whole found: How much clinical and demographic metadata was included differed by source and by participant, and the metadata was provided uncurated.

One collaborating source in Seattle enrolled patients while the patients were actively infected and followed the patients over time throughout the course of disease. The collaborating institutions used their own protocols to collect whole blood in K2EDTA tubes. For TCRbeta analysis, collaborator samples were shipped as frozen whole blood, as isolated PBMCs, or as DNA extracted from either sample type. Specimen: peripheral blood. The origin of this receptor is a woman over 75 with COVID-19, enrolled during active disease.

The DNA sequence follows: TGTGCCAGCAAAAGGACAGGCTCTGGAAACACCATATATTTT. The translation is CASKRTGSGNTIYF. The chain uses TRBV28 and TRBJ1-3; 7 middle bases align to TRBD1. Clipping removes 7 bases from V and 0 bases from J, with 3 as the unmatched junction base count. The CDR3 runs 14 amino acids, cysteine and phenylalanine included. The only DNA kept is the CDR3, 42 bases in frame from the first base. For CDR1 and CDR2, the germline V gene lists MDHEN and SYDVKM.